This note documents a single T cell receptor beta chain sequence. What this receptor recognizes is not known. Base-call qualities are not available, and no considerably larger clone is one nucleotide away. This entry is derived from a study of blood T cell repertoires in COVID-19 (dated by TCRdb to 2018 to 2021). In terms of the full investigation: Collaborator samples came from the United States, Italy and Spain and covered acute and convalescent phases of COVID-19. Subjects who had been exposed to COVID-19, were actively infected with it, or had recovered from it provided the deeply sampled blood TCRbeta repertoires that made up the dataset. A de-identified subject ID, COVID-19 status, age in years and sex were almost always included in the sample metadata. A freely available public database, intended as a resource for researchers studying the immune response to SARS-CoV-2, is where the repertoires were released. HLA class I and class II types, where available, came from metadata supplied by the sample provider rather than from assay-based typing. The material from the prospective study consisted of cDNA or gDNA derived from T cells, B-cell-depleted T cells, or PBMCs. Samples were obtained from the ongoing ImmuneRACE study (first 160 participants) and from over 1,000 subjects provided by 6 global collaborators. Results the study describes overall, beyond this receptor: Clinical and demographic metadata were provided uncurated, with the amount varying by source and participant.

Whole blood was collected in K2EDTA tubes by collaborating institutions according to the institutions' own protocols. For TCRbeta analysis, collaborators shipped samples as frozen whole blood, isolated PBMCs, or DNA extracted from either of those sample types. TCRbeta CDR3 regions were amplified from genomic DNA using the immunoSEQ Assay, a bias-controlled multiplex PCR. On the study's bioinformatics: Nucleated cell counts per sample were estimated from amplification of reference gene primers within the assay. To quantify the absolute abundance of each unique TCRbeta CDR3 rearrangement, sequence reads were collapsed and filtered. For each sample, productive Simpson clonality was calculated by taking the square root of Simpson's diversity index across productive rearrangements. The immuneACCESS repertoire file appears here via TCRdb, limited to in-frame rearrangements. These files lack a portion of the clones; in checked studies, under half of the deficit traces to unresolved V genes, and the cause of the others is not known. V, J and clone size are taken as reported in that table, and D and trimming were inferred from the DNA itself. Here the sample has approximately 220,000 clones; 70% to 90% occur a single time. In total, the top ten clones hold around 0.7% of the sample.

The CDR3 runs 15 residues from the cysteine to the phenylalanine. The entry retains the CDR3 DNA only, 45 bases that are in frame from base 1. CDR1 ENHRY and CDR2 SYGVKD were looked up in the germline V gene. The junction shows trimming of 0 bases on V and 2 bases on J, plus 8 bases between the germline ends. The receptor chain draws on TRBV10-3 and TRBJ2-1; TRBD2 might be the D gene, on 7 matching bases. The sequence came from a man aged 35 to 55 with acute or convalescent COVID-19. The specimen was peripheral blood. The CDR3 amino acid sequence is: CAISESGGPYNEQFF. The DNA reads as follows: TGTGCCATCAGTGAGTCGGGGGGGCCCTACAATGAGCAGTTCTTC.